Each of the 2 T cell receptor beta chains below was sequenced from the same sample in a study of T cells after yellow fever vaccination. TCRdb used MiXCR to reprocess the 5' RACE reads, holding one entry per CDR3 protein. The data show approximately 550,000 distinct CDR3 sequences, with 15% to 20% seen just once and more than 13% held by the top ten. The sequenced sample was PBMCs, obtained 15 days after the yellow fever booster vaccination. The source is a man aged 25 to 40 who received the YFV17D yellow fever vaccine.

The V and J genes are TRBV5-6 and TRBJ2-5, with 7 bases lining up with TRBD2. V dropped 1 base and J dropped 4; count of bases not matched to a gene: 10. From germline, CDR1 is SGHDT and CDR2 YYEEEE. The CDR3 contains 16 residues. This CDR3 is CASSLSRTRRPETQYF. The CDR3 bases are TGTGCCAGCAGCTTGTCGCGGACTAGGAGGCCAGAGACCCAGTACTTC.

This clonotype was seen a handful of times. V is TRBV5-1 and J is TRBJ2-7; 8 bases map to TRBD2. The CDR3 covers 17 residues. J lost 0 bases, V lost 0 bases, and 8 bases had no gene match. CDR1 SGHRS and CDR2 YFSETQ come from the germline V gene. The CDR3 spells CASSLAKTSVSSYEQYF. The CDR3 region has the DNA TGCGCCAGCAGCTTGGCCAAGACTAGCGTAAGCTCCTACGAGCAGTACTTC.